The rows below give T cell receptor beta chains drawn from one sample of a study of technical replicates of blood from four donors. TCRdb's copy holds only in-frame clones and misses some; the assay was immunoSEQ multiplex PCR. The sample yields about 80,000 clones, roughly nine tenths seen once. Specimen: T cells isolated from PBMCs. The receptors come from a human donor in good health. CDR3s include the opening cysteine and the closing phenylalanine or tryptophan. D genes are given only for firm matches. The size of a clone is reported for some rows only, either as once, few or many, or as a class for expanded clones.

V	J	size	D	CDR3	DNA
TRBV6-1	TRBJ2-7	NA	NA	CGTSHRHPLYEQYF	TGTGGGACATCTCACCGTCACCCCCTCTACGAGCAGTACTTC
TRBV14	TRBJ2-3	NA	TRBD2	CASSHFLRTSYGKDTQYF	TGTGCCAGCAGCCATTTTCTCAGGACTAGCTATGGAAAAGATACGCAGTATTTT
TRBV5-1	TRBJ1-2	NA	TRBD1	CASSQGQGDRYTF	TGCGCCAGCAGCCAGGGACAGGGAGACCGCTACACCTTC
TRBV10-3	TRBJ1-1	NA	NA	CAISEGLGATEAFF	TGTGCCATCAGTGAGGGCCTAGGAGCCACTGAAGCTTTCTTT
TRBV9	TRBJ2-1	NA	TRBD2	CASSRSPRLADSYNEQFF	TGTGCCAGCAGCAGATCTCCGAGACTAGCGGATTCCTACAATGAGCAGTTCTTC
TRBV5-1	TRBJ1-4	once	NA	CASSLDPGTGDEKLFF	TGCGCCAGCAGCTTGGACCCTGGGACGGGGGATGAAAAACTGTTTTTT
TRBV9	TRBJ1-4	NA	TRBD1	CASSNQGANEKLFF	TGTGCCAGCAGCAATCAGGGGGCTAATGAAAAACTGTTTTTT
TRBV11-2	TRBJ2-5	NA	TRBD2	CASRGGGRGQETQYF	TGTGCCAGCAGGGGGGGAGGGCGGGGACAAGAGACCCAGTACTTC
TRBV28	TRBJ2-7	NA	NA	CASSLAGSSYEQYF	TGTGCCAGCAGTTTAGCGGGCTCCTCCTACGAGCAGTACTTC
TRBV6-6	TRBJ1-5	NA	NA	CASLGGVGQPQHF	TGTGCCAGCCTGGGGGGGGTGGGACAGCCCCAGCATTTT
TRBV9	TRBJ2-2	NA	NA	CASSGSTGWTGELFF	TGTGCCAGCAGCGGATCTACAGGGTGGACCGGGGAGCTGTTTTTT
TRBV7-8	TRBJ2-2	once	TRBD2	CASSLVSGGPGELFF	TGTGCCAGCAGCTTAGTGTCGGGAGGGCCCGGGGAGCTGTTTTTT
TRBV18	TRBJ1-1	NA	NA	CASSRKTENTEAFF	TGTGCCAGCTCACGAAAGACAGAGAACACTGAAGCTTTCTTT
TRBV19	TRBJ2-2	NA	NA	CASSIGQRVYFTGELFF	TGTGCCAGTAGTATAGGCCAGCGGGTTTATTTCACCGGGGAGCTGTTTTTT
TRBV2	TRBJ2-1	NA	NA	CASSEALDSYNEQFF	TGTGCCAGCAGTGAAGCGCTAGACTCCTACAATGAGCAGTTCTTC
TRBV4-3	TRBJ1-5	NA	NA	CASSQDGGVNQPQHF	TGCGCCAGCAGCCAAGATGGGGGGGTCAATCAGCCCCAGCATTTT
TRBV5-6	TRBJ1-2	NA	NA	CASSPTREHYGYTF	TGTGCCAGCAGCCCGACCAGGGAACACTATGGCTACACCTTC
TRBV7-9	TRBJ1-1	few	TRBD1	CASSLYTGERTEAFF	TGTGCCAGCAGCTTATATACAGGGGAAAGGACTGAAGCTTTCTTT
TRBV7-9	TRBJ2-7	NA	NA	CASSLVGTYSYEQYF	TGTGCCAGCAGCTTAGTCGGGACTTATTCCTACGAGCAGTACTTC
TRBV28	TRBJ2-6	NA	NA	CASSSQGTGANVLTF	TGTGCCAGCAGTAGCCAGGGGACTGGGGCCAACGTCCTGACTTTC
TRBV11-2	TRBJ1-1	NA	NA	CASSWTRDTEAFF	TGTGCCAGCAGCTGGACTAGGGACACTGAAGCTTTCTTT
TRBV27	TRBJ2-2	NA	NA	CASSLSRFGELFF	TGTGCCAGCAGTTTAAGTCGGTTCGGTGAGCTGTTTTTT
TRBV19	TRBJ1-4	NA	NA	CASSRGTTNEKLFF	TGTGCCAGTAGTAGGGGCACAACTAATGAAAAACTGTTTTTT
TRBV29-1	TRBJ2-1	NA	NA	CSANGRGMDEQFF	TGCAGCGCTAATGGCAGGGGAATGGATGAGCAGTTCTTC
TRBV9	TRBJ2-2	few	NA	CASSGENTGELFF	TGTGCCAGCAGCGGAGAGAACACCGGGGAGCTGTTTTTT
TRBV5-1	TRBJ2-7	NA	TRBD2	CASSLDGTGGYEQYF	TGCGCCAGCAGCTTGGACGGGACGGGAGGCTACGAGCAGTACTTC
TRBV18	TRBJ1-1	NA	NA	CASSPGYTEAFF	TGTGCCAGCTCACCAGGCTACACTGAAGCTTTCTTT
TRBV2	TRBJ1-4	NA	TRBD1	CASIAEGASMLLLFF	TGTGCCAGCATCGCTGAGGGGGCCTCGATGCTACTTCTGTTTTTT
TRBV7-9	TRBJ1-2	NA	NA	CASSSPAWGSNYGYTF	TGTGCCAGCAGCTCTCCTGCTTGGGGCAGCAACTATGGCTACACCTTC
TRBV5-6	TRBJ2-5	NA	TRBD1	CASSLYRGETQYF	TGTGCCAGCAGCTTATACAGGGGGGAGACCCAGTACTTC
TRBV9	TRBJ1-1	once	NA	CASSPGQKRDEAFF	TGTGCCAGCAGCCCCGGACAGAAAAGAGACGAAGCTTTCTTT
TRBV5-1	TRBJ1-1	NA	NA	CASSLDRVGGTEAFF	TGCGCCAGCAGCTTGGACAGGGTGGGTGGCACTGAAGCTTTCTTT
TRBV12-5	TRBJ2-7	NA	NA	CARAQIDRLLYEQYF	TGTGCTAGAGCACAGATAGACAGGCTACTCTACGAGCAGTACTTC
TRBV5-1	TRBJ2-7	NA	NA	CASSPGYEQYF	TGCGCCAGCAGCCCGGGCTACGAGCAGTACTTC
TRBV10-3	TRBJ1-1	NA	NA	CAISRGSTEAFF	TGTGCCATCAGTCGGGGGAGCACTGAAGCTTTCTTT
TRBV4-2	TRBJ1-5	NA	NA	CASSQVLVYSNQPQHF	TGTGCCAGCAGCCAAGTGCTAGTTTATAGCAATCAGCCCCAGCATTTT
TRBV7-9	TRBJ1-1	few	TRBD1	CASSVTGGGTEAFF	TGTGCCAGCAGCGTTACAGGGGGAGGAACTGAAGCTTTCTTT
TRBV2	TRBJ2-7	NA	TRBD2	CASLAGGVTYEQYF	TGTGCCAGCTTGGCGGGAGGGGTAACCTACGAGCAGTACTTC
TRBV7-2	TRBJ1-2	NA	NA	CASSLSQVPGYTF	TGTGCCAGCAGCTTAAGTCAGGTCCCTGGCTACACCTTC
TRBV30	TRBJ2-3	NA	NA	CALGTTTSTDTQYF	TGTGCCCTCGGGACAACTACTAGCACAGATACGCAGTATTTT
TRBV27	TRBJ2-5	NA	TRBD1	CASSPRYTGVRETQYF	TGTGCCAGCAGTCCCCGCTATACAGGGGTTCGAGAGACCCAGTACTTC
TRBV10-3	TRBJ2-7	NA	TRBD2	CAISAEGTSGNYEQYF	TGTGCCATCAGTGCCGAAGGGACTAGCGGGAACTACGAGCAGTACTTC
TRBV28	TRBJ1-1	once	TRBD1	CASSLLFGPGQSMNTEAFF	TGTGCCAGCAGTTTATTATTTGGGCCGGGACAGTCGATGAACACTGAAGCTTTCTTT